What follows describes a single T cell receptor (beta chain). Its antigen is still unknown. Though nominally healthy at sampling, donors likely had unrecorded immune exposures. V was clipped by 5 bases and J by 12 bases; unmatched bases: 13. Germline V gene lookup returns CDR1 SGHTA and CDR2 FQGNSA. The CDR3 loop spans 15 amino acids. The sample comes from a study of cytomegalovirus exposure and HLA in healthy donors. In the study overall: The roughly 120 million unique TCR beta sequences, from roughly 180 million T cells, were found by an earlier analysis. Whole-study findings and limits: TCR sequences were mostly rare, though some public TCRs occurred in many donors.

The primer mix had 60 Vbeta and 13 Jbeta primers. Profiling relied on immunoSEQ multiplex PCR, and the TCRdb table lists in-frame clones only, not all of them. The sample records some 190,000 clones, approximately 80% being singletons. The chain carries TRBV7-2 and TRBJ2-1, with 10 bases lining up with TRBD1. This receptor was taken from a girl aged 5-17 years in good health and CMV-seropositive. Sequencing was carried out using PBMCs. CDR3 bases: TGTGCCAGCAGCCAGGCCGGGACAGGGGCCCCGGGGCAGTTCTTC. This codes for CASSQAGTGAPGQFF.